This TCR beta chain was identified during a study of cytomegalovirus exposure and HLA in healthy donors. Primers: 60 Vbeta forward and 13 Jbeta reverse. The protocol was immunoSEQ multiplex PCR, while the TCRdb copy is restricted to in-frame clones and leaves out a portion. Here the sample table reports about 190,000 clones. Study-wide results and caveats: Both high specificity and high sensitivity reportedly marked the classifier's diagnosis of cytomegalovirus status.

The CDR3 has 14 residues. The V end lost 7 bases, the J end lost 6 bases, and 16 bases lay between the germline ends. The V gene's germline CDR1 is LNHDA and CDR2 SQIVND (reference sequence). With regard to this clone: No antigen is known for it.

Sequencing was performed on PBMCs. This receptor was taken from a man aged 30 to 45 in good health and CMV-seronegative. V usage is TRBV19 and J usage is TRBJ2-1, with D perhaps TRBD1 (5 bases). CDR3 loop: CASKVVGPGNEQFF. The CDR3 DNA follows: TGTGCCAGTAAGGTAGTGGGGCCTGGCAATGAGCAGTTCTTC.